The rows below give T cell receptor beta chains drawn from one sample of a study of molecular identifiers for immune sequencing clone quantification. TCRdb passed the PCR reads through MiXCR, listing each CDR3 protein once. This table holds about half a million distinct CDR3 sequences, under 30% found once. The sample consisted of naive CD8+ T cells from blood, with Jurkat cell RNA spiked in. These TCRs come from a human donor in good health. Some libraries in this study had Jurkat cell RNA spiked in. The CDR3 runs from the conserved cysteine through the conserved F or W. A D gene is named only where the DNA matches it firmly. Size is stated for part of the rows, as once, few or many counts, or as a class when the clone is expanded.

TRBD1 | few | TRBJ1-2 | TRBV7-9 | CASSPPLSLQGALHTF | TGTGCCAGCAGCCCACCGCTGTCCCTACAGGGGGCACTCCACACCTTC
NA | many | TRBJ2-3 | TRBV12-3/TRBV12-4 | CASSLNYQDTQYF | TGTGCCAGCAGTTTGAACTACCAGGATACGCAGTATTTT
NA | NA | TRBJ2-7 | TRBV2 | CASSELGSTLSYEQYF | TGTGCCAGCAGTGAATTGGGCAGTACCCTCTCCTACGAGCAGTACTTC
NA | few | TRBJ2-3 | TRBV6-1 | CASSEDRQFLFTDTQYF | TGTGCCAGCAGTGAGGACAGACAGTTCCTCTTCACAGATACGCAGTATTTT
TRBD1 | many | TRBJ2-7 | TRBV28 | CASSGDSPYEQYF | TGTGCCAGCAGTGGGGACAGCCCCTACGAGCAGTACTTC
NA | NA | TRBJ2-7 | TRBV7-2 | CASSLAGQGTYEQYF | TGTGCCAGCAGCTTAGCCGGTCAGGGAACCTACGAGCAGTACTTC
NA | many | TRBJ2-1 | TRBV7-2 | CASSSEGVEQFF | TGTGCCAGCAGTAGCGAAGGGGTTGAGCAGTTCTTC
TRBD1 | many | TRBJ2-5 | TRBV13 | CASSSGQEETQYF | TGTGCCAGCAGCTCGGGACAGGAAGAGACCCAGTACTTC
TRBD1 | NA | TRBJ2-3 | TRBV27 | CASSRTGVQGVSTDTQYF | TGTGCCAGCAGCCGGACGGGGGTACAGGGGGTTTCCACAGATACGCAGTATTTT
NA | NA | TRBJ2-7 | TRBV6-6 | CASSYSQGGSYEQYF | TGTGCCAGCAGTTACTCACAGGGCGGGAGCTACGAGCAGTACTTC
NA | few | TRBJ1-4 | TRBV27 | CASRKRLNEKLFF | TGTGCCAGCAGGAAAAGACTTAATGAAAAACTGTTTTTT
NA | NA | TRBJ1-5 | TRBV24-1 | CATSATRSDQPQHF | TGTGCCACCAGTGCTACCCGTTCCGATCAGCCCCAGCATTTT
NA | NA | TRBJ1-1 | TRBV7-9 | CASSSLEGRNTEAFF | TGTGCCAGCAGTTCCCTGGAAGGTCGAAACACTGAAGCTTTCTTT
NA | few | TRBJ1-3 | TRBV6-6 | CASSYPGSGNTIYF | TGTGCCAGCAGTTACCCGGGGTCTGGAAACACCATATATTTT
NA | NA | TRBJ2-7 | TRBV6-6 | CASTTLTSEQYF | TGTGCCAGCACCACCCTTACAAGCGAGCAGTACTTC
NA | NA | TRBJ2-3 | TRBV11-2 | CASSPPPREGDTQYF | TGTGCCAGCAGCCCGCCCCCCAGGGAAGGTGATACGCAGTATTTT
NA | few | TRBJ2-3 | TRBV7-9 | CASSLGWGSTDTQYF | TGTGCCAGCAGCTTAGGATGGGGCAGCACAGATACGCAGTATTTT
NA | NA | TRBJ2-1 | TRBV7-9 | CASHRLGQKYNEQFF | TGTGCCAGCCATCGGTTAGGGCAGAAGTACAATGAGCAGTTCTTC
NA | NA | TRBJ2-5 | TRBV7-6 | CASSLARTDHEAQYF | TGTGCCAGCAGCTTAGCCCGGACAGACCATGAGGCCCAGTACTTC
TRBD1 | few | TRBJ2-5 | TRBV30 | CAWSAGGPLYF | TGTGCCTGGAGTGCAGGGGGTCCCTTGTACTTC
NA | NA | TRBJ2-7 | TRBV29-1 | CSVGTRSSYEQYF | TGCAGCGTCGGGACCCGGAGCTCCTACGAGCAGTACTTC
NA | few | TRBJ1-1 | TRBV19 | CASTAGLSNTEAFF | TGTGCCAGTACCGCGGGACTTTCAAACACTGAAGCTTTCTTT
NA | NA | TRBJ1-5 | TRBV5-6 | CASSLNRVGNQPQHF | TGTGCCAGCAGCTTAAACAGGGTTGGCAATCAGCCCCAGCATTTT
NA | many | TRBJ2-1 | TRBV19 | CASSFGQYNEQFF | TGTGCCAGTAGTTTTGGACAGTACAATGAGCAGTTCTTC
TRBD2 | many | TRBJ2-1 | TRBV9 | CASSSIAGSYNEQFF | TGTGCCAGCAGCTCCATAGCGGGATCGTACAATGAGCAGTTCTTC
TRBD1 | many | TRBJ1-5 | TRBV3-1 | CASSQAGTGVPQHF | TGTGCCAGCAGCCAAGCCGGGACAGGAGTGCCCCAGCATTTT
TRBD2 | NA | TRBJ2-5 | TRBV6-2/TRBV6-3 | CASSYPTSGSQETQYF | TGTGCCAGCAGTTACCCGACTAGCGGGAGCCAAGAGACCCAGTACTTC
NA | NA | TRBJ2-7 | TRBV7-2 | CASSLEWDTSYGQYF | TGTGCCAGCAGCTTAGAGTGGGACACTTCTTACGGGCAGTACTTC
NA | few | TRBJ2-5 | TRBV12-3/TRBV12-4 | CASSFHRSQETQYF | TGTGCCAGCAGTTTCCACAGGTCGCAAGAGACCCAGTACTTC
NA | NA | TRBJ1-4 | TRBV28 | CASSLLDNTGDKLFF | TGTGCCAGCAGTTTACTAGACAATACCGGGGATAAACTGTTTTTT
NA | few | TRBJ1-6 | TRBV30 | CAWTYDPGPNSPLHF | TGTGCCTGGACCTATGACCCGGGTCCCAATTCACCCCTCCACTTT
NA | NA | TRBJ2-3 | TRBV28 | CASSKGCSTDTQYF | TGTGCCAGCTCAAAAGGGTGCAGCACAGATACGCAGTATTTT
NA | NA | TRBJ2-1 | TRBV6-2/TRBV6-3 | CASSYFLKDEQFF | TGTGCCAGCAGTTACTTTTTAAAGGATGAGCAGTTCTTC
NA | NA | TRBJ2-7 | TRBV28 | CASSFRGRVAGASHEQYF | TGTGCCAGCAGTTTCAGGGGGCGGGTAGCGGGTGCGTCCCACGAGCAGTACTTC
TRBD2 | NA | TRBJ2-2 | TRBV6-5 | CASSYSVSLAGNTGELFF | TGTGCCAGCAGTTACTCGGTCAGCTTAGCGGGGAACACCGGGGAGCTGTTTTTT